Listed below are T cell receptor beta chains from one sample, sequenced in a study of vaccination and CD4 T cells after COVID-19. TCRdb recomputed calls from the PCR reads with MiXCR, one row per CDR3 protein. The sample contains several thousand distinct CDR3 sequences, 60% of which appear only once. What these receptors recognize is not known. The sample comprised CD4+ T cells from blood, cultured in vitro. The receptors were gathered from a human donor in good health. Both conserved end residues are part of each CDR3. The order of the fields is CDR3 DNA, CDR3 protein, clone size, V gene, J gene, D gene. D genes are given only for firm matches. Size is omitted from some rows. Given values are once, few, many or a class for expanded clones.

TGTGCCAGCAGCCAAGACGCGGCCATGAACACTGAAGCTTTCTTT	CASSQDAAMNTEAFF	-	TRBV14	TRBJ1-1	-
TGTGCCAGCAGCGAGTGGGGACAGGGGGCCAATCAGCCCCAGCATTTT	CASSEWGQGANQPQHF	few	TRBV7-2	TRBJ1-5	TRBD1
TGTGCCAGCAGTTACCGTTCGGGGGGAGATGAGCAGTTCTTC	CASSYRSGGDEQFF	-	TRBV6-5	TRBJ2-1	TRBD2
TGTGCCAGCTCGAACAGGGACAATCAGCCCCAGCATTTT	CASSNRDNQPQHF	-	TRBV27	TRBJ1-5	-
TGTGCCGCTGTGGGGGTAGGGTATGGCTACACCTTC	CAAVGVGYGYTF	few	TRBV19	TRBJ1-2	-
TGCAGTGCTGGGGTTGCGAGGACGTATAATTCACCCCTCCACTTT	CSAGVARTYNSPLHF	-	TRBV20-1	TRBJ1-6	-
TGTGCCAGCAGTTACTCGAGGACAGGGGGAAGCTATGGCTACACCTTC	CASSYSRTGGSYGYTF	few	TRBV6-5	TRBJ1-2	TRBD1
TGTGCCAGCAGTGATTCGGGAGGGTTCTACGAGCAGTACTTC	CASSDSGGFYEQYF	-	TRBV2	TRBJ2-7	TRBD2
TGTGCCAGCAGTTGGACCTCGGGTTGGGGTGGAGCTGAAGCTTTCTTT	CASSWTSGWGGAEAFF	-	TRBV28	TRBJ1-1	-
TGTGCCAGCAGCCTGAGTCCCTTGGGCGGGCATGGCTACACCTTC	CASSLSPLGGHGYTF	-	TRBV7-8	TRBJ1-2	-